This TCR beta chain was found in a study of shared clonotypes between healthy human individuals. Study outcomes and limitations: Among donors, clonotype sharing was expected to be affected by sequencing depth.

Looked up from germline, CDR1 is KGHSH and CDR2 is LQKENI. Trimming removed 2 bases from V and 4 bases from J; junction bases left unmatched: 9. This CDR3 has 16 residues. Note on this clone: Its antigen remains unidentified.

A deep-level run was used for the assay. Original processing notes: With immunoSEQ giving junction-only sequences and no quality scores, filtering differed. Repertoires were generated with immunoSEQ multiplex PCR, while TCRdb's copy carries only in-frame clones and drops some. Clonal size and the V and J genes are those of that table, whereas D and trimming came from the DNA. The sample lists 1,400,000 or so clones, around 98.5% seen once, with about 0.4% in the top ten. The rearrangement uses TRBV18 and TRBJ1-1, with 8 bases that match TRBD1. The TCR sequence derives from a man aged 25 to 45 in good health. Sequenced input: naive CD4+ T cells sorted from blood. The subset here: CD45RA+ positively selected. CDR3 nucleotide sequence: TGTGCCAGCTCACCAGACACAGGGGGGGGAGGCACTGAAGCTTTCTTT. It is translated as CASSPDTGGGGTEAFF. Combining the CDR3 with reference TRBV18 and TRBJ1-1 gives the whole variable domain NAGVMQNPRHLVRRRGQEARLRCSPMKGHSHVYWYRQLPEEGLKFMVYLQKENIIDESGMPKERFSAEFPKEGPSILRIQQVVRGDSAAYFCASSPDTGGGGTEAFFGQGTRLTVV.